These 21 T cell receptor beta chains were sequenced from one sample in a study of cytomegalovirus exposure and HLA in healthy donors. The repertoire was sequenced with immunoSEQ multiplex PCR; TCRdb's copy has only in-frame clones and lacks some. The sample shows some 290,000 clones, approximately 88% of them seen only once. Sequencing was done on a sample of PBMCs. These receptor sequences come from a man aged 25-45 years in good health and CMV-seronegative.

This clone was detected once. V and J are TRBV29-1 and TRBJ2-7, with D perhaps TRBD1 (5 bases). Per germline, CDR1 SQVTM and CDR2 ANQGSEA. Trimming cost V 2 bases and J 2 bases, with 10 bases left between them. The CDR3 contains 13 residues. CDR3 in amino acids: CSVESTGPYEQYF. As DNA, the CDR3 is TGCAGCGTTGAAAGCACAGGACCCTACGAGCAGTACTTC.

The chain couples TRBV14 to TRBJ1-1; D is undetermined. CDR1 is SGHDN and CDR2 is FVKESK in the germline V gene. Trimming took off 1 base at V and 5 bases at J, with 11 bases between the two ends. The CDR3 has 14 amino acids. Here the CDR3 reads CASSQGSYLTEAFF. DNA for the CDR3: TGTGCCAGCAGCCAAGGTAGTTATTTGACTGAAGCTTTCTTT. The variable domain in full, with the rest retrieved from reference TRBV14 and TRBJ1-1, is EAGVTQFPSHSVIEKGQTVTLRCDPISGHDNLYWYRRVMGKEIKFLLHFVKESKQDESGMPNNRFLAERTGGTYSTLKVQPAELEDSGVYFCASSQGSYLTEAFFGQGTRLTVV.

CDR3 loop: CASSFRPGQYNSPLHF. The CDR3 DNA is TGCGCCAGCAGCTTCCGCCCGGGACAGTATAATTCACCCCTCCACTTT. The rearrangement uses TRBV5-1 and TRBJ1-6; 7 nucleotides agree with TRBD1. Germline V gene data show CDR1 as SGHRS and CDR2 as YFSETQ. V shed 2 bases and J 4 bases; nucleotides not matched to a gene: 6. The CDR3 runs to 16 residues.

The chain recombines TRBV4-1 with TRBJ2-1; 7 bases map to TRBD2. Germline V gene data show CDR1 as MGHRA and CDR2 as YSYEKL. The CDR3 runs 16 residues. Trimming took 1 base from V and 4 from J; bases not matched to a gene: 7. The CDR3 bases are TGCGCCAGCAGCCAAGTCCTAGCGGACTTATACAATGAGCAGTTCTTC. Its translation: CASSQVLADLYNEQFF.

The CDR3 DNA follows: TGTGCCAGCGCGACCGCGTCGGCCCGGACAGGGCTTTTACTATTGAACACTGAAGCTTTCTTT. Residues: CASATASARTGLLLLNTEAFF. V gene TRBV27 combines with J gene TRBJ1-1; 8 bases agree with TRBD1. V trimming: 8 bases; J trimming: 0 bases; junction bases outside the gene matches: 26. In germline, CDR1 is MNHEY, CDR2 SMNVEV (reference sequence). CDR3 length: 21 residues.

CDR3 DNA: TGTGCCAGCAGCGGGGGGGGGAATTCACCCCTCCACTTT. Residues: CASSGGGNSPLHF. V usage is TRBV11-3 and J usage is TRBJ1-6, with D possibly TRBD1 on 5 matching bases. V was clipped by 5 bases and J by 7 bases, with 9 bases between them. This CDR3 is built from 13 residues. Germline-derived CDR1 and CDR2 are SGHNT and YENEEA. Using reference TRBV11-3 and TRBJ1-6 for the parts outside the CDR3, the full variable domain is EAGVVQSPRYKIIEKKQPVAFWCNPISGHNTLYWYLQNLGQGPELLIRYENEEAVDDSQLPKDRFSAERLKGVDSTLKIQPAELGDSAVYLCASSGGGNSPLHFGNGTRLTVT.

The V call is TRBV10-3, the J call TRBJ1-1; D gene unclear. Trimming stripped 6 bases from V and 1 base from J, with 9 bases between. CDR3 length equals 13 residues. From germline, CDR1 is ENHRY and CDR2 SYGVKD. CDR3 loop: CAIRVEANTEAFF. DNA of the CDR3: TGTGCCATCAGGGTTGAGGCGAACACTGAAGCTTTCTTT.

The genes are TRBV5-8 and TRBJ1-5; 7 bases map to TRBD1. Trimming removed 5 bases from V and 5 bases from J; junction bases left unmatched: 4. CDR1 and CDR2 (germline): SGHTS, YDEGEE. The CDR3 has 13 amino acids. Here the CDR3 reads CASRFDRDQPQHF. Written as DNA, the CDR3 is TGTGCCAGCAGATTCGACAGGGATCAGCCCCAGCATTTT.

V usage is TRBV27 and J usage is TRBJ2-5; the match to TRBD1 covers 7 bases. The V gene's germline CDR1 is MNHEY and CDR2 SMNVEV (reference sequence). The ends lost 3 bases at V and 6 bases at J; junction bases unmatched: 7. This CDR3 has 14 residues. DNA for the CDR3: TGTGCCAGCAGTTTCAGGTCAGGGGGTCAGACCCAGTACTTC. Its protein is CASSFRSGGQTQYF.

V and J are TRBV5-6 and TRBJ2-1; 8 bases map to TRBD2. The germline gives CDR1 SGHDT, CDR2 YYEEEE. The V segment lost 0 bases and the J segment 6 bases; nucleotides outside the gene matches: 5. The CDR3 runs 15 residues. CDR3 nucleotides: TGTGCCAGCAGCTTGGCCGGGACTAGAGGCAATGAGCAGTTCTTC. The encoded protein is CASSLAGTRGNEQFF.

The genes are TRBV6-1 and TRBJ1-5; 12 nucleotides agree with TRBD1. CDR1 is MNHNS, CDR2 SASEGT, per germline. This CDR3 is built from 15 residues. Trimming cost V 4 bases and J 6 bases; bases outside gene matches: 4. CDR3 coding DNA: TGTGCCAGCAGTGGGGACAGGGGGCCTGGTCAGCCCCAGCATTTT. Amino acid sequence: CASSGDRGPGQPQHF.

The sample holds one count of this clone. CDR3: CASSQGGEYNEQFF. CDR3 in DNA: TGTGCCAGCAGCCAGGGAGGGGAATACAATGAGCAGTTCTTC. The genes are TRBV9 and TRBJ2-1; 7 bases are shared with TRBD2. CDR1 and CDR2 (germline): SGDLS, YYNGEE. The V and J ends lost 4 bases and 4 bases, in that order; junction bases with no gene match: 5. This CDR3 contains 14 residues.

This rearrangement joins TRBV7-6 to TRBJ2-5; perhaps TRBD2 as D (6 bases). Germline loops: CDR1 SGHVS, CDR2 FNYEAQ. V shed 5 bases and J shed 1 base, with 14 bases lying between them. The CDR3 consists of 15 residues. In DNA, the CDR3 is TGTGCCAGCAGCCCCGCCCCGGGGGTCCAAGAGACCCAGTACTTC. Amino acid sequence: CASSPAPGVQETQYF.

The rearrangement uses TRBV7-8 and TRBJ1-4; 10 bases agree with TRBD1. Germline CDR1 reads SGHVS; CDR2 reads FQNEAQ. This CDR3 has 15 amino acids. V lost 5 bases and J lost 5; bases outside the gene matches: 5. In DNA, the CDR3 is TGTGCCAGCAGCCACCGGGGACAGGGGAATGAAAAACTGTTTTTT. Amino acid sequence: CASSHRGQGNEKLFF.

Comment on this clone: The sample has other DNA sequences that encode this CDR3 too. V and J are TRBV2 and TRBJ2-2, with 8 positions matching TRBD1. Germline assignment: CDR1 SNHLY and CDR2 FYNNEI. V gave up 4 bases and J gave up 2 bases; unmatched junction bases: 3. The CDR3 is made up of 15 amino acids. For the CDR3, the DNA is TGTGCCAGCAGTGCGGACAGGGCAAACACCGGGGAGCTGTTTTTT. Residues: CASSADRANTGELFF.

The V gene is TRBV27, the J gene TRBJ1-1; D remains ambiguous. Trimming cost V 0 bases and J 6 bases, with 8 bases left between them. Germline V gene lookup returns CDR1 MNHEY and CDR2 SMNVEV (reference sequence). This CDR3 contains 13 residues. CDR3 amino acids: CASSLSGQPEAFF. DNA of the CDR3: TGTGCCAGCAGTTTATCGGGCCAGCCTGAAGCTTTCTTT.

A word on this clone: Sequence at one end of the junction differs from germline and may be a read error. This chain connects TRBV4-3 to TRBJ1-1; D is possibly TRBD1 (5 bases). From germline, CDR1 is LGHNA and CDR2 YSLEER. The CDR3 has 12 amino acids. Here the CDR3 reads CASSQDLGAQEF. The CDR3, as DNA: TGCGCCAGCAGCCAAGATTTAGGGGCTCAGGAGTTT.

The rearrangement uses TRBV18 and TRBJ1-3, with 9 bases matching TRBD1. Germline V lookup: CDR1 KGHSH, CDR2 LQKENI. The CDR3 is 17 amino acids. V was pared by 3 bases and J by 0 bases, with 6 bases of the junction left unmatched. Written as DNA, the CDR3 is TGTGCCAGCTCACCGGAAACAGGGGGCCACTCTGGAAACACCATATATTTT. It codes for CASSPETGGHSGNTIYF.

In this sample, this clone turned up a few times. The genes are TRBV6-5 and TRBJ1-2; a possible D gene is TRBD1 (6 bases). V lost 7 bases to trimming and J lost 6 bases, with 9 bases between them. This CDR3 has 11 amino acids. The germline CDR1 and CDR2 sequences are MNHEY and SVGAGI. CDR3 nucleotides: TGTGCCAGCACCTACAGGGATGGCTACACCTTC. Translated, it gives CASTYRDGYTF.

V usage is TRBV19 and J usage is TRBJ1-5; 7 bases agree with TRBD1. The germline gives CDR1 LNHDA, CDR2 SQIVND (reference sequence). The ends lost 5 bases at V and 3 bases at J; junction bases unmatched: 4. The CDR3 has 14 amino acids. The CDR3 is CASSSTGNNQPQHF. The CDR3 DNA sequence: TGTGCCAGTAGTTCGACAGGGAACAATCAGCCCCAGCATTTT.

The V call is TRBV7-2, the J call TRBJ2-7; 7 nucleotides agree with TRBD2. Trimming removed 6 bases from V and 3 bases from J; junction bases left unmatched: 8. Germline-derived CDR1 and CDR2 are SGHTA and FQGNSA. This CDR3 comprises 14 residues. CDR3 coding DNA: TGTGCCAGCAGAACTGGGGGGGAGTTCTACGAGCAGTACTTC. Translation: CASRTGGEFYEQYF.